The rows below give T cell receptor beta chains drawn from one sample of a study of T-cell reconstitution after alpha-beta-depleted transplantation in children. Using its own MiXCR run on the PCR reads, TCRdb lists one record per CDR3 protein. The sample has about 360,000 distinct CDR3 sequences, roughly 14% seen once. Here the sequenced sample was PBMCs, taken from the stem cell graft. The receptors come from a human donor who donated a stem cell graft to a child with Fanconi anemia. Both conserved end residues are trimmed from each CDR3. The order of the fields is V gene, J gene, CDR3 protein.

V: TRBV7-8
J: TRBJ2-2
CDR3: ASSLFSNTGELF

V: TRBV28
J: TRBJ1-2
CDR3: ASSSQGRQGYGYT

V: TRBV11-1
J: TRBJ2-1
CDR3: ASSPPQESGGLVIHEQF

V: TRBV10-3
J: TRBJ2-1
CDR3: AIRSPGANEQF

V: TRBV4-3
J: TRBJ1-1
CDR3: ASSQDYEIPEAF

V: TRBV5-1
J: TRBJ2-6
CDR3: ASSSLGPNSGANVLT

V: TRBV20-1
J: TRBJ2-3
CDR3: SARGWTGLDTQY

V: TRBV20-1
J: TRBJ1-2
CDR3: STIDRTGYGYT

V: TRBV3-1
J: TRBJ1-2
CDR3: ASSQADRSMYGYT

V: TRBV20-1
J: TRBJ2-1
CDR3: SARDGYNEQF

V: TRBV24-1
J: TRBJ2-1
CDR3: ATSESGQGAYNEQF

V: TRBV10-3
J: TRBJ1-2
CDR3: AISEEPRVGYT

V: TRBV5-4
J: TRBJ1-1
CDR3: ASSLVGGRDNTEAF

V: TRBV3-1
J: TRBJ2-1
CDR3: ASSPTFSSYNEQF

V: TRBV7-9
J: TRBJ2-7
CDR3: ASSLGERKNEQY

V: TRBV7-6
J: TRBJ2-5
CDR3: ASSFGTAQSKETQY